The 27 T cell receptor beta chains listed next were all sequenced from one sample in a study of metastatic and nonmetastatic thyroid tumors. There were no patients who had received any treatment before thyroid surgery. TCRdb re-analyzed the PCR reads through MiXCR. The repertoire holds about 69,000 clones, with 14% as singletons. Sequenced material: blood. These receptors were collected from a male donor with papillary thyroid cancer or a benign thyroid nodule (not recorded which). Some clones in this sample may be carry-over from other donors' samples.

Notes on this clone: Given a much more abundant clone one base away, this may be a read error. At the DNA level, this CDR3 is encoded by other sequences in the same sample as well. V is TRBV9 and J is TRBJ2-3, with D hard to call. The CDR3 is made up of 14 amino acids. The germline V gene has CDR1 SGDLS and CDR2 YYNGEE. The V end was cut by 0 bases, the J end by 4 bases, with 9 bases between. The CDR3 coding sequence is TGTGCCAGCAGCGTAGTGGTTGTCCCAGATACGCAGTATTTT. Translating gives CASSVVVVPDTQYF.

This clone was observed at least ten times. The chain is built from TRBV12-3 or TRBV12-4 and TRBJ2-1, with TRBD2 identical over 13 bases. The V segment lost 7 bases and the J segment 9 bases; nucleotides outside the gene matches: 9. The CDR3 loop spans 15 amino acids. The CDR3 DNA reads TGTGCCAGCACCTTAGGAACTAGCGGGAGGGGTGAGCAGTTCTTC. Protein: CASTLGTSGRGEQFF.

Ten or more counts support this clone. The V gene is TRBV6-5, the J gene TRBJ2-2, with D possibly TRBD2 on 5 matching bases. V lost 0 bases and J lost 4, with 6 bases in between. Germline values: CDR1 MNHEY, CDR2 SVGAGI. CDR3 length: 14 amino acids. For the CDR3, the DNA is TGTGCCAGCAGTTACTCCCGGGGCACCGGGGAGCTGTTTTTT. It encodes CASSYSRGTGELFF.

This clone was counted a few times. A read error may explain this, as a much larger clone is one base away. This CDR3 is also generated by other DNA sequences in the sample. The rearrangement uses TRBV29-1 and TRBJ2-7; D may be TRBD1 or TRBD2 (5 bases each). V lost 4 bases to trimming and J lost 0 bases, with 10 bases between them. The germline V gene encodes CDR1 SQVTM and CDR2 ANQGSEA. The CDR3 is 13 residues long. CDR3 in amino acids: CSVVGTASYEQYF. The CDR3 region has the DNA TGCAGCGTTGTAGGGACGGCCTCCTACGAGCAGTACTTC.

This clone was counted at least ten times. The chain links TRBV19 to TRBJ2-1; 9 bases are a match to TRBD2. V dropped 7 bases and J dropped 0; count of bases not matched to a gene: 10. The CDR3 length is 17 residues. Germline assignment: CDR1 LNHDA and CDR2 SQIVND (reference sequence). CDR3 in amino acids: CASMGLADPDSYNEQFF. CDR3 bases: TGTGCCAGTATGGGACTAGCAGATCCCGACTCCTACAATGAGCAGTTCTTC.

This clone was seen at least ten times. V usage is TRBV12-3 or TRBV12-4 and J usage is TRBJ2-1; 9 bases map to TRBD1. This CDR3 contains 16 residues. Trimming cost V 5 bases and J 10 bases; bases outside gene matches: 15. CDR3 loop: CASSPGTGIFVWEQFF. In DNA, the CDR3 is TGTGCCAGCAGTCCCGGGACAGGGATTTTCGTTTGGGAGCAGTTCTTC.

This clone was seen many times. The chain uses TRBV11-2 and TRBJ2-2; D is uncertain. Per the germline V gene, CDR1 is SGHAT and CDR2 is FQNNGV. The length of the CDR3 is 13 residues. Trimming took 5 bases from V and 4 from J, leaving 8 bases between them. The CDR3 here is CASSKESTGELFF. CDR3 DNA: TGTGCCAGCAGCAAAGAAAGCACCGGGGAGCTGTTTTTT.

This clone was seen repeatedly, ten times or more. The same CDR3 also results from other DNA sequences found in this sample. This CDR3 reads CASKPGLESYEQYF. CDR3 in DNA: TGTGCCAGCAAACCGGGACTAGAATCCTACGAGCAGTACTTC. The V gene is TRBV28, the J gene TRBJ2-7, with TRBD2 matching over 8 bases. This CDR3 is 14 amino acids long. The V gene end was trimmed by 7 bases and the J gene end by 1 base; junction bases not matched to a gene: 6. In germline, CDR1 is MDHEN, CDR2 SYDVKM.

A word on this clone: At one boundary the junction diverges from the germline segment, which might be a read error. The chain has TRBV5-6 and TRBJ1-5; weak D call: TRBD1 (5 bases). The CDR3 has 19 residues. Germline assignment: CDR1 SGHDT and CDR2 YYEEEE. As DNA, the CDR3 is TGTTCCAGCAGCTGGGCCCCAGGGCAGACAAAATATAGCAATCAGCCCCAGCATTTT. Protein product: CSSSWAPGQTKYSNQPQHF.

V is TRBV20-1 and J is TRBJ2-7, with D tentatively TRBD1 (6 bases). The V gene's germline CDR1 is DFQATT and CDR2 SNEGSKA (reference sequence). The CDR3 is 13 residues long. Trimming shortened V by 3 bases and J by 2 bases, and 11 bases separated the two germline ends. In DNA, the CDR3 is TGCAGTGCTAGGGACAGCTTCGCCTACGAGCAGTACTTC. It is translated as CSARDSFAYEQYF.

This clone was detected only a few times. This chain links TRBV27 with TRBJ2-7; 9 bases align to TRBD2. Germline CDR1 MNHEY, CDR2 SMNVEV (reference sequence). The CDR3 is made up of 17 amino acids. V lost 6 bases to trimming and J lost 1 base; unmatched junction nucleotides: 13. CDR3 region: CASRDGTSWTFSYEQYF. Here the CDR3 DNA reads TGTGCCAGCAGGGACGGGACTAGCTGGACTTTTTCCTACGAGCAGTACTTC.

A word on this clone: A single base separates this from a much larger clone, so it may be a read error. Additional DNA sequences in this sample encode the identical CDR3. V gene TRBV12-3 or TRBV12-4 combines with J gene TRBJ2-5; no clear D gene. Trimming removed 6 bases from V and 0 bases from J, with 20 bases in between. The CDR3 runs to 17 residues. This CDR3 is CASSPSRQSVHQETQYF. CDR3 coding DNA: TGTGCCAGCAGCCCCTCACGACAAAGCGTTCACCAAGAGACCCAGTACTTC.

This clone appeared many times. The chain joins TRBV6-1 to TRBJ1-2; TRBD1 might be the D (5 bases). The V gene's germline CDR1 is MNHNS and CDR2 SASEGT. The length of the CDR3 is 17 residues. V was trimmed by 0 bases and J by 3 bases, leaving 17 bases between them. In DNA form, the CDR3 reads TGTGCCAGCAGTGAAGCTTACAGGACCCTAGGGGACTATGGCTACACCTTC. Translated, it gives CASSEAYRTLGDYGYTF.

This clone was recorded many times. V gene TRBV20-1 combines with J gene TRBJ2-3, with D tentatively TRBD2 (5 bases). The CDR3 spans 15 residues. Trimming left V 5 bases short and J 2 bases short, with 17 bases between. In germline, CDR1 is DFQATT, CDR2 SNEGSKA (reference sequence). The CDR3: CSAPFRGAATDTQYF. The CDR3 nucleotides read TGCAGTGCTCCCTTCCGGGGTGCGGCCACAGATACGCAGTATTTT.

This clone came up many times. The genes are TRBV5-1 and TRBJ1-2, with D perhaps matching TRBD1 (6 bases). CDR3 length equals 14 residues. CDR1 SGHRS and CDR2 YFSETQ come from the germline V gene. Trimming pared 0 bases from V and 4 bases from J, leaving 10 bases between. CDR3 region: CASSLDEGVYGYTF. DNA for the CDR3: TGCGCCAGCAGCTTGGACGAGGGGGTCTATGGCTACACCTTC.

With regard to this clone: The sample contains more than one DNA sequence encoding this CDR3. V and J are TRBV24-1 and TRBJ2-7; TRBD1 aligns across 8 bases. The trim removed 7 bases at V and 5 bases at J, leaving 6 bases unmatched. CDR1 is KGHDR and CDR2 is SFDVKD in the germline V gene. CDR3 size: 13 residues. The CDR3 nucleotides are TGTGCCACCAGCCCAGGGGGCGGGAACGAGCAGTACTTC. It encodes CATSPGGGNEQYF.

Note on this clone: The junction departs from germline at one end; a sequencing error may be responsible. The CDR3 coding sequence is TGCGCCTGGAGTGGGGAAGGAAGCTCCTACGAGCAGTACTTC. Amino acid sequence: CAWSGEGSSYEQYF. V and J are TRBV30 and TRBJ2-7, with D unclear. The CDR3 extends over 14 amino acids. The germline CDR1 and CDR2 sequences are GTSNPN and SVGIG (reference sequence).

This clone was recorded at least ten times. This chain uses TRBV9 with TRBJ1-5; TRBD1 matches at 10 bases. Germline CDR1 is SGDLS and CDR2 is YYNGEE. With V trimmed by 5 bases and J by 5 bases, 1 base remained unmatched. The CDR3 extends over 13 amino acids. CDR3 in amino acids: CASSGTGDQPQHF. CDR3 nucleotides: TGTGCCAGCAGTGGGACAGGGGATCAGCCCCAGCATTTT.

This clone was seen repeatedly, ten times or more. The chain recombines TRBV19 with TRBJ1-1; D perhaps matches TRBD1 (5 bases). Trimming pared 4 bases from V and 4 bases from J, leaving 13 bases between. Germline CDR1 reads LNHDA; CDR2 reads SQIVND (reference sequence). This CDR3 is 14 amino acids long. CDR3 sequence (DNA): TGTGCCAGTAGTAAGGGCGACAGTCCCACTGAAGCTTTCTTT. It specifies CASSKGDSPTEAFF. The variable domain in full, completed from reference TRBV19 and TRBJ1-1, reads DGGITQSPKYLFRKEGQNVTLSCEQNLNHDAMYWYRQDPGQGLRLIYYSQIVNDFQKGDIAEGYSVSREKKESFPLTVTSAQKNPTAFYLCASSKGDSPTEAFFGQGTRLTVV.

This clone was found many times. The rearrangement uses TRBV6-4 and TRBJ1-1; D is unclear. The CDR3 loop spans 14 amino acids. Per the germline V gene, CDR1 is MRHNA and CDR2 is SNTAGT. Between the trimmed V and J ends, which lost 0 bases and 1 base, there was a span of 6 bases. CDR3 loop: CASSDSVENTEAFF. The DNA for the CDR3 is TGTGCCAGCAGTGACTCGGTTGAGAACACTGAAGCTTTCTTT.

The chain uses TRBV7-3 and TRBJ1-2; D is uncertain. The length of the CDR3 is 13 residues. Trimming removed 5 bases from V and 4 bases from J, with 11 bases in between. CDR1 and CDR2 from the germline V gene are SGHTA and FQGTGA. In DNA form, the CDR3 reads TGTGCCAGCAGCCGTGACCCAGGCTATGGCTACACCTTC. It codes for CASSRDPGYGYTF.

This clone was picked up a small number of times. At one of its ends the junction is not consistent with the germline gene, which may arise from a read error. The chain has TRBV5-8 and TRBJ2-3; D tentatively fits TRBD1 or TRBD2 (5 bases each). There are 15 residues in the CDR3. Germline V gene sequence: CDR1 SGHTS, CDR2 YDEGEE. CDR3 sequence reads: CASSFRGTNTDTQYF. CDR3 in DNA: TGTGCCAGCAGCTTTAGAGGGACGAACACAGATACACAGTATTTT. The full variable domain, in which reference TRBV5-8 and TRBJ2-3 provide the parts outside the CDR3, is EAGVTQSPTHLIKTRGQQATLRCSPISGHTSVYWYQQALGLGLQFLLWYDEGEERNRGNFPPRFSGRQFPNYSSELNVNALELEDSALYLCASSFRGTNTDTQYFGPGTRLTVL.

In its sample, this clone was seen many times. J is TRBJ1-1 and V is TRBV5-1, with D unresolved. V shed 2 bases and J shed 1 base, with 6 bases lying between them. The CDR3 has 13 amino acids. Germline V gene sequence: CDR1 SGHRS, CDR2 YFSETQ. As DNA, the CDR3 is TGCGCCAGCAGCTTTGACACGAACACTGAAGCTTTCTTT. This sequence encodes CASSFDTNTEAFF. Full variable domain (rest looked up from reference TRBV5-1 and TRBJ1-1): KAGVTQTPRYLIKTRGQQVTLSCSPISGHRSVSWYQQTPGQGLQFLFEYFSETQRNKGNFPGRFSGRQFSNSRSEMNVSTLELGDSALYLCASSFDTNTEAFFGQGTRLTVV.

This rearrangement joins TRBV6-1 to TRBJ1-2; D not certain. This CDR3 has 11 amino acids. The V gene's germline CDR1 is MNHNS and CDR2 SASEGT. V was clipped by 5 bases and J by 5 bases, with 6 bases between them. CDR3 bases: TGTGCCAGCAGTCAGGATTATGGCTACACCTTC. Amino acids: CASSQDYGYTF.

CDR3 loop: CASSSRLAGPETQYF. As DNA, the CDR3 is TGTGCCAGCAGTTCCCGACTAGCTGGACCGGAGACCCAGTACTTC. The rearrangement uses TRBV13 and TRBJ2-5; 7 bases map to TRBD2. Per germline, CDR1 PRHDT and CDR2 FYEKMQ (reference sequence). This CDR3 comprises 15 residues. Trimming at V came to 6 bases and at J to 5 bases, leaving 12 bases not matched to a gene.

This clone has at least ten counts. This chain uses TRBV5-5 with TRBJ2-7; D perhaps matches TRBD2 (5 bases). In germline, CDR1 is SGHKS, CDR2 YYEKEE (reference sequence). V shed 3 bases and J shed 0 bases, with 13 bases lying between them. This CDR3 has 15 amino acids. The CDR3 DNA sequence: TGTGCCAGCAGCTACCGCTCGGCGGGCTCCTACGAGCAGTACGTC. Translation gives CASSYRSAGSYEQYV.

This clone has a count of ten or more. The V gene is TRBV5-1, the J gene TRBJ1-1; D perhaps matches TRBD1 (6 bases). The CDR3 runs 16 residues. The V gene lost 0 bases and the J gene lost 6 bases, with 18 bases spanning the gap. Germline V lookup: CDR1 SGHRS, CDR2 YFSETQ. The CDR3 spells CASSLGNQGYGSEAFF. Here the CDR3 DNA reads TGCGCCAGCAGCTTGGGGAACCAGGGGTATGGCTCTGAAGCTTTCTTT.